This TCR beta chain was recovered during a study of blood T cell repertoires in COVID-19. Study in general: Nucleic acid was either cDNA or gDNA, and it came from T cells, B-cell-depleted T cells, or PBMCs.

Original processing methods: It was from reference gene primer amplification that nucleated cell counts were estimated. The table came from immunoSEQ multiplex PCR; TCRdb's copy has only in-frame clones and leaves some out. The DNA was the basis for D and trimming; V, J and clone size are from that table. The sample consists of about 270,000 clones, about 90% of them appearing once. Participants' own reports of clinical history determined their cohort assignment. The clonotype was recovered from a woman aged 30 to 39 with acute COVID-19. The sequencing input was PBMCs or T cells enriched from blood (not recorded which).

The CDR3 loop is CASSPLTGSSYNSPLHF. CDR3 DNA: TGTGCCAGCTCACCATTGACAGGGAGCTCCTATAATTCACCCCTCCACTTT. The rearrangement joins TRBV18 to TRBJ1-6; 7 nucleotides line up with TRBD1. The germline CDR1 and CDR2 sequences are KGHSH and LQKENI. Trimming cost V 2 bases and J 0 bases; bases outside gene matches: 4. This CDR3 has 17 amino acids.